These 28 T cell receptor beta chains originate from one sample sequenced in a study of T cell changes during pregnancy in multiple sclerosis. Clones were sequenced by immunoSEQ multiplex PCR, and TCRdb holds only the in-frame ones, with some missing. The repertoire consists of tens of thousands of clones, with around nine tenths occurring once and the leading ten covering roughly 1.1%. This specimen was peripheral blood, taken in the third trimester of pregnancy. The origin of the receptors is a female donor with multiple sclerosis, enrolled in a pregnancy study.

J is TRBJ1-2 and V is TRBV27; 8 bases are shared with TRBD1. The V gene end was trimmed by 6 bases and the J gene end by 4 bases; junction bases not matched to a gene: 10. This CDR3 region has 15 residues. CDR1 and CDR2 from the germline V gene are MNHEY and SMNVEV (reference sequence). DNA for the CDR3: TGTGCCAGCAGGGTGGACAGGGAGATTGGCTATGGCTACACCTTC. Residues: CASRVDREIGYGYTF.

The rearrangement links TRBV4-1 to TRBJ2-7, with 9 bases that match TRBD2. Germline-derived CDR1 and CDR2 are MGHRA and YSYEKL. The length of the CDR3 is 15 residues. J was trimmed by 7 bases and V by 0 bases; bases with no gene match: 7. CDR3 residues: CASSQDLAGSREQYF. In nucleotides, the CDR3 is TGCGCCAGCAGCCAAGATCTAGCGGGATCTAGGGAGCAGTACTTC.

This clone occurred a few times. CDR3 sequence: CASSVGTSGGTDTQYF. In DNA, the CDR3 is TGTGCCAGCAGCGTGGGGACTAGCGGGGGCACAGATACGCAGTATTTT. This chain uses TRBV9 with TRBJ2-3; 13 bases line up with TRBD2. CDR3 length: 16 amino acids. Unmatched junction bases numbered 1, after V lost 2 bases and J lost 1 base. Per the germline V gene, CDR1 is SGDLS and CDR2 is YYNGEE.

The V gene is TRBV19, the J gene TRBJ2-7; no firm D call. Germline V CDR1 and CDR2: LNHDA, SQIVND (reference sequence). This CDR3 contains 13 residues. Trimming took off 3 bases at V and 6 bases at J, with 12 bases between the two ends. The DNA of the CDR3 is TGTGCCAGTAGTATTAGCCCCACCAGCGAGCAGTACTTC. Amino acids: CASSISPTSEQYF. Using reference TRBV19 and TRBJ2-7 for the parts outside the CDR3, the full variable domain is DGGITQSPKYLFRKEGQNVTLSCEQNLNHDAMYWYRQDPGQGLRLIYYSQIVNDFQKGDIAEGYSVSREKKESFPLTVTSAQKNPTAFYLCASSISPTSEQYFGPGTRLTVT.

The chain is built from TRBV30 and TRBJ2-1; 9 bases align to TRBD2. CDR3 length equals 15 residues. In germline, CDR1 is GTSNPN, CDR2 SVGIG (reference sequence). V dropped 2 bases and J dropped 5; count of bases not matched to a gene: 7. The chain's CDR3 is CAWSRSGLANNEQFF. The CDR3 coding sequence is TGTGCCTGGAGTCGGTCAGGACTAGCGAACAATGAGCAGTTCTTC.

V usage is TRBV10-3 and J usage is TRBJ1-3; 12 nucleotides align to TRBD1. CDR3 length: 18 residues. CDR1 and CDR2 (germline): ENHRY, SYGVKD. Trimming removed 4 bases from V and 0 bases from J; junction bases left unmatched: 7. The CDR3 DNA sequence: TGTGCCATCAGTGCAACCTTGGGACAGGGGGCCTCTGGAAACACCATATATTTT. This sequence encodes CAISATLGQGASGNTIYF.

In this sample, this clone turned up once. The chain is built from TRBV7-8 and TRBJ2-3; maybe TRBD2 (6 bases). This CDR3 comprises 17 residues. Trimming took off 1 base at V and 2 bases at J, with 16 bases between the two ends. Per the germline V gene, CDR1 is SGHVS and CDR2 is FQNEAQ. For the CDR3, the DNA is TGTGCCAGCAGCTTAGTTAGTGAGTTAGCGGACACAGATACGCAGTATTTT. This sequence encodes CASSLVSELADTDTQYF.

CDR3 DNA: TGTGCCAGTACCCGACCCGGGACAGAGAACACTGAAGCTTTCTTT. It codes for CASTRPGTENTEAFF. This chain uses TRBV19 with TRBJ1-1; 7 nucleotides agree with TRBD1. V lost 7 bases to trimming and J lost 1 base; unmatched junction nucleotides: 9. This CDR3 spans 15 amino acids. The germline CDR1 and CDR2 sequences are LNHDA and SQIVND (reference sequence).

The rearrangement links TRBV5-4 to TRBJ2-3; 10 nucleotides agree with TRBD1. This CDR3 region has 16 residues. V dropped 4 bases and J dropped 4; count of bases not matched to a gene: 9. From germline, CDR1 is SGHNT and CDR2 YYREEE (reference sequence). The CDR3, as DNA: TGTGCCAGCAGCGGCGGGACAGGGGTTAACCCAGATACGCAGTATTTT. It specifies CASSGGTGVNPDTQYF. Combining the CDR3 with reference TRBV5-4 and TRBJ2-3 gives the whole variable domain ETGVTQSPTHLIKTRGQQVTLRCSSQSGHNTVSWYQQALGQGPQFIFQYYREEENGRGNFPPRFSGLQFPNYSSELNVNALELDDSALYLCASSGGTGVNPDTQYFGPGTRLTVL.

The V call is TRBV4-1, the J call TRBJ2-3; weak D call: TRBD1 (5 bases). The germline gives CDR1 MGHRA, CDR2 YSYEKL. There are 13 residues in the CDR3. V lost 3 bases, J lost 4 bases, and 8 bases lay in between. The CDR3 spells CASSHRVADTQYF. Written as DNA, the CDR3 is TGCGCCAGCAGCCACAGGGTTGCAGATACGCAGTATTTT.

The chain uses TRBV28 and TRBJ2-7, with 9 positions matching TRBD1. Germline assignment: CDR1 MDHEN and CDR2 SYDVKM. The CDR3 loop spans 16 amino acids. V lost 2 bases and J lost 3; bases outside the gene matches: 8. In DNA, the CDR3 is TGTGCCAGCAGTTTAACGATCGGGACAGGGCGCTACGAGCAGTACTTC. Translating it yields CASSLTIGTGRYEQYF.

This chain joins TRBV19 and TRBJ1-3, with a tentative D call TRBD1 (6 bases). The CDR3 covers 13 residues. Trimming left V 10 bases short and J 4 bases short, with 14 bases between. Germline CDR1 is LNHDA and CDR2 is SQIVND (reference sequence). The CDR3 DNA is TGTGCCACTACAACAGGGTCGGGAAACACCATATATTTT. It is translated as CATTTGSGNTIYF.

This clone was seen only once. The genes are TRBV21-1 and TRBJ2-1; the listed D gene, TRBD2, was not tested against the DNA. TRBV21-1 counts as a pseudogene. This CDR3 spans 15 amino acids. The CDR3 here is CASSKTSGDYNEQFF. The DNA of the CDR3 is TGTGCCAGCAGCAAAACTAGCGGTGACTACAATGAGCAGTTCTTC.

The V gene is TRBV5-1, the J gene TRBJ1-1; 10 positions agree with TRBD1. Trimming took 4 bases from V and 5 from J; bases not matched to a gene: 11. CDR3 size: 16 residues. From germline, CDR1 is SGHRS and CDR2 YFSETQ. The CDR3 DNA is TGCGCCAGCAGCACGCTGGGGACAGGGGATTCGACTGAAGCTTTCTTT. This codes for CASSTLGTGDSTEAFF.

The chain combines TRBV5-6 with TRBJ2-5, with D maybe TRBD2 (5 bases). CDR3 size: 13 residues. CDR1 and CDR2 (germline): SGHDT, YYEEEE. With 4 bases removed from V and 6 bases from J, the gap between germline ends came to 13 bases. The CDR3 DNA reads TGTGCCAGCAGCGTCCGCGGGTTAAAGACCCAGTACTTC. Its protein is CASSVRGLKTQYF.

The chain links TRBV27 to TRBJ2-3; D remains unclear. In germline, CDR1 is MNHEY, CDR2 SMNVEV (reference sequence). The CDR3 consists of 13 residues. V lost 5 bases and J 2 bases, leaving 8 bases between the germline ends. The DNA for the CDR3 is TGTGCCAGCAGTCCTGGGCCCACAGATACGCAGTATTTT. It codes for CASSPGPTDTQYF.

The chain combines TRBV18 with TRBJ2-3; D uncertain. The V gene's germline CDR1 is KGHSH and CDR2 LQKENI. V lost 2 bases, J lost 6 bases, and 6 bases lay in between. The length of the CDR3 is 12 residues. In DNA, the CDR3 is TGTGCCAGCTCACCATTTGCGGATACGCAGTATTTT. It translates to CASSPFADTQYF.

This sequence joins TRBV28 and TRBJ2-1; TRBD1 agrees at 10 bases. The trim removed 4 bases at V and 5 bases at J, leaving 8 bases unmatched. The germline gives CDR1 MDHEN, CDR2 SYDVKM. The CDR3 covers 16 residues. CDR3 sequence: CASSSIGTGADNEQFF. CDR3 DNA sequence: TGTGCCAGCAGTTCCATAGGGACAGGGGCGGACAATGAGCAGTTCTTC.

This clone came up once. The CDR3 nucleotides read TGTGCCTGGCGAACAGGGGCCGGGCGTACGCAGTATTTT. Translated, it gives CAWRTGAGRTQYF. The chain recombines TRBV30 with TRBJ2-3, with 7 bases identical to TRBD1. The germline V gene has CDR1 GTSNPN and CDR2 SVGIG (reference sequence). There are 13 residues in the CDR3. V trimming: 5 bases; J trimming: 8 bases; junction bases outside the gene matches: 10.

In its sample, this clone was seen once. The V call is TRBV13, the J call TRBJ1-4; possibly TRBD1 for D (6 bases). Germline V CDR1 and CDR2: PRHDT, FYEKMQ (reference sequence). The CDR3 runs 15 residues. V dropped 4 bases and J dropped 6 bases, with 15 bases sitting between them. This chain's CDR3 is CASSSPGQSDEKLFF. CDR3 in DNA: TGTGCCAGCAGCTCACCGGGACAATCTGATGAAAAACTGTTTTTT. Combining the CDR3 with reference TRBV13 and TRBJ1-4 gives the whole variable domain AAGVIQSPRHLIKEKRETATLKCYPIPRHDTVYWYQQGPGQDPQFLISFYEKMQSDKGSIPDRFSAQQFSDYHSELNMSSLELGDSALYFCASSSPGQSDEKLFFGSGTQLSVL.

The chain couples TRBV7-8 to TRBJ2-2; tentatively, D is TRBD2 (6 bases). Germline values: CDR1 SGHVS, CDR2 FQNEAQ. The CDR3 runs 17 residues. The V and J ends lost 1 base and 1 base respectively, with 13 bases between them. As DNA, the CDR3 is TGTGCCAGCAGCTTAGACTACGGGAGAAAGAACACCGGGGAGCTGTTTTTT. Translated, it gives CASSLDYGRKNTGELFF.

The chain recombines TRBV7-8 with TRBJ2-7; TRBD2 agrees at 8 bases. Trimming removed 1 base from V and 4 bases from J; junction bases left unmatched: 9. CDR3 length equals 16 residues. Germline-derived CDR1 and CDR2 are SGHVS and FQNEAQ. Written as DNA, the CDR3 is TGTGCCAGCAGCTTAGTCTCATCCGGGGGGGGTTACGAGCAGTACTTC. Translated: CASSLVSSGGGYEQYF. The full variable domain, completed using reference TRBV7-8 and TRBJ2-7, is GAGVSQSPRYKVAKRGQDVALRCDPISGHVSLFWYQQALGQGPEFLTYFQNEAQLDKSGLPSDRFFAERPEGSVSTLKIQRTQQEDSAVYLCASSLVSSGGGYEQYFGPGTRLTVT.

This rearrangement joins TRBV7-7 to TRBJ2-2, with 14 bases matching TRBD2. CDR1 and CDR2 from the germline V gene are SSHAT and FNYEAQ (reference sequence). There are 17 residues in the CDR3. Germline trimming cut 4 bases from V and 2 bases from J; bases unmatched to any gene: 3. This CDR3 reads CASSSGTSGSNTGELFF. CDR3 sequence (DNA): TGTGCCAGCAGCTCCGGGACTAGCGGGAGTAACACCGGGGAGCTGTTTTTT.

This clone was picked up one time. This chain uses TRBV27 with TRBJ1-2; 7 positions match TRBD1. This CDR3 is 14 amino acids long. Germline CDR1 reads MNHEY; CDR2 reads SMNVEV (reference sequence). The junction had 11 bases not matched to a gene; V was cut back by 5 bases and J by 8 bases. The CDR3 protein is CASSPRQGIGGYTF. CDR3 in DNA: TGTGCCAGCAGTCCCAGACAGGGAATCGGAGGCTACACCTTC.

J is TRBJ2-5 and V is TRBV5-1, with D perhaps matching TRBD1 (6 bases). The CDR3 is 16 amino acids. The V gene's germline CDR1 is SGHRS and CDR2 YFSETQ. V was pared by 3 bases and J by 1 base, with 16 bases between. The CDR3 coding sequence is TGCGCCAGCAGCTCATTAGGGGGTACAGTCCAAGAGACCCAGTACTTC. Translation gives CASSSLGGTVQETQYF.

In this sample, this clone turned up once. The V and J genes are TRBV28 and TRBJ2-1, with unresolved D. Deletions cut 3 bases from V and 0 bases from J, with 9 bases between. In germline, CDR1 is MDHEN, CDR2 SYDVKM. This CDR3 spans 15 amino acids. CDR3 protein: CASSFIFGSYNEQFF. The CDR3 bases are TGTGCCAGCAGTTTCATTTTCGGCTCCTACAATGAGCAGTTCTTC.

This chain links TRBV18 with TRBJ2-7; 7 nucleotides line up with TRBD1. V shed 3 bases and J 0 bases; nucleotides not matched to a gene: 11. This CDR3 is built from 17 residues. Germline assignment: CDR1 KGHSH and CDR2 LQKENI. The CDR3: CASSPGQPGQISYEQYF. The CDR3 DNA sequence: TGTGCCAGCTCACCTGGACAACCGGGACAGATCTCCTACGAGCAGTACTTC.

This clone is a singleton in its sample. This chain connects TRBV18 to TRBJ1-2; possible D gene TRBD1, 5 bases. The CDR3 is 14 residues long. The ends were cut back, 3 bases at V and 5 bases at J, with 13 bases in the middle. From germline, CDR1 is KGHSH and CDR2 LQKENI. The DNA of the CDR3 is TGTGCCAGCTCACCGGGACTACAAAATTATGGCTACACCTTC. Encoded protein: CASSPGLQNYGYTF.